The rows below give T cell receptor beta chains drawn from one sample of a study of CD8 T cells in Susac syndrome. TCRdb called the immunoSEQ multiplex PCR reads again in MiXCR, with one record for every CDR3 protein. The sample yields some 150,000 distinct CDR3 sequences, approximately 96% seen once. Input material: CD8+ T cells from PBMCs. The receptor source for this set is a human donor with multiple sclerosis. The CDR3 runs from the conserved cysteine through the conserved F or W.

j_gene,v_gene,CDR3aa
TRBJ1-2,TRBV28,CASSTGVSRGYTF
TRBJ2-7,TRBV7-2,CASSFGSREQYF
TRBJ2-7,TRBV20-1,CSARPQSSYEQYF
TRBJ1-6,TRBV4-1,CASSQRVGPPLHF
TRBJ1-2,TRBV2,CASSGGQGADGYTF
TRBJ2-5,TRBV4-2,CASSQDVEGFQETQYF
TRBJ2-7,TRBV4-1,CASSQKPGTGVPEQYF
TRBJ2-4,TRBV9,CASTPGGAKNIQYF
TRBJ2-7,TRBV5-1,CASRAGAREQYF
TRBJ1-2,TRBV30,CAWNPPDTMKGYTF
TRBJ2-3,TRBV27,CASTGGGTDTQYF
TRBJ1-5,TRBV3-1,CASSPSDRGRGQPQHF
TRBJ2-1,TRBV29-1,CSVGSTGSSYNEQFF
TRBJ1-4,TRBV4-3,CASQKDRASNEKLFF
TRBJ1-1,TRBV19,CASSDAWGSTEAFF
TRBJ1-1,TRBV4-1,CASSSKTGGTEAFF
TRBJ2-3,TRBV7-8,CASSSPPRADTDTQYF
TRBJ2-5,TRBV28,CASSFLQGGTGGLLGETQYF
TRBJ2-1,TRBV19,CASSIIRDRVNEQFF
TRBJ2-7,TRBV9,CASSGGTGGNEQYF
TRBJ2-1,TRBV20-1,CSARDAGATNEQFF
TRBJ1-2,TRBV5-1,CASWAGQQGGYTF
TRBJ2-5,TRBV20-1,CSAHPYGGRQETQYF
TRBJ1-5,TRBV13,CASSSRNAGQPQHF
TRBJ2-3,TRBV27,CASSPSSRDTLWGTQYF
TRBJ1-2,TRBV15,CATSRTRTEFYGYTF
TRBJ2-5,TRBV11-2,CASSSPGQGEETQYF
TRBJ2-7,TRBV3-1,CASSQVTSYEQYF
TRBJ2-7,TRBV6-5,CASSPLGFYEQYF
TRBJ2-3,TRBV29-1,CSVAVGDSRTDTQYF
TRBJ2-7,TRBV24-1,CATSSVTSYEQYF
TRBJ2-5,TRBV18,CASSPTGSPRETQYF
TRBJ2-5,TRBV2,CAIRTGAKETQYF
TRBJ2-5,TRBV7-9,CASSLAETIQETQYF
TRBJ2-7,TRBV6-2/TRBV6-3,CASSPVYEQYF
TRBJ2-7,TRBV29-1,CSVEADRGRVEQYF
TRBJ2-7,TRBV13,CASSQGLARRYF
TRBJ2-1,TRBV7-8,CASSLDWGTSRYNEQFF
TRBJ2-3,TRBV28,CASTLGDTQYF
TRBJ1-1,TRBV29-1,CSVEVSGFYTEAFF
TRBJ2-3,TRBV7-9,CASSSRQDFSTDTQYF
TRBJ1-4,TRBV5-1,CASSLGQATNEKLFF
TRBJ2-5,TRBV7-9,CASSPRDSLYQETQYF
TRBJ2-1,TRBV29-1,CSVDLSGANNEQFF
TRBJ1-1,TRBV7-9,CASSSPGQFEAFF
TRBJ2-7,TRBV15,CATSTPRTGARHEQYF
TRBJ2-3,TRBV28,CAIQGPGGTDTQYF
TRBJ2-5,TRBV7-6,CASSLSGGAGETQYF
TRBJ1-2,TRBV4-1,CASSQTTGEGANYGYTF
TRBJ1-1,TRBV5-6,CASSYGGMNTEAFF
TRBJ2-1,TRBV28,CASADPSGRGLHEQFF
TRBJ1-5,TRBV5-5,CASSLVVGLAQPQHF
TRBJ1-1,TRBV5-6,CASSFAGDTPEVF
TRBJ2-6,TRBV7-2,CASTLRGANVLTF
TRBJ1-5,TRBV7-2,CASSLFLGNQPQHF
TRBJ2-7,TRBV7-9,CASSLSGTGGKEQYF
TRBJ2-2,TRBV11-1,CASSPLGGNTGELFF
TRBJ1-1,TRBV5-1,CASSDDPGRTEAFF
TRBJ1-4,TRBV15,CATSPPGVTTTNEKLFF
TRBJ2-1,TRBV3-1,CASSQSKRGGREFF